The present T cell receptor beta chain was sequenced within a study of T cells in Graves' hyperthyroidism and ophthalmopathy. This clonotype was observed many times. TCR beta CDR3 sequences were amplified from RNA transcripts. The HTBI primer set drove a first-round RT-PCR of the TCR CDR3. A single record per CDR3 protein comes from TCRdb applying MiXCR to the multiplex PCR reads. The table shows about 610,000 distinct CDR3 sequences, with about a sixth occurring only once. CDR1 SGHTA and CDR2 FQGNSA come from the germline V gene. Trimming cost V 2 bases and J 9 bases, with 11 bases left between them. The CDR3 covers 13 residues.

The TCR originated in a woman aged 40 to 50 with Graves' ophthalmopathy. The chain links TRBV7-2 to TRBJ2-1, with unresolved D. Sequenced: blood. The CDR3 sequence is CASSLRAEREQFF. The CDR3 bases are TGTGCCAGCAGCTTAAGGGCGGAGCGTGAGCAGTTCTTC.